This record concerns one T cell receptor (beta chain) sequence. Its antigen target is currently unknown. No clone much larger than this one lies a single base away; base qualities are absent. Patients with autoimmune disease history or receiving systemic immunosuppression were excluded from the trial. In every dose cohort, peripheral blood was drawn for TCR sequencing at baseline, cycle 4 day 1, and cycle 7 day 1. The samples were taken from a phase I, first-in-human, multicenter, open-label dose-escalation trial of ivuxolimab. The trial enrolled adults with locally advanced or metastatic head and neck squamous cell, hepatocellular, melanoma or renal cell carcinoma. Before TCR sequencing, CD4+ T cells and CD8+ T cells from peripheral blood were sorted into separate populations. This specimen comes from a study of OX40 agonist ivuxolimab in advanced cancers. With regard to the full study: The costimulatory receptor OX40 (CD134) was targeted by ivuxolimab, a fully human IgG2 agonistic monoclonal antibody. Partial responses were achieved by three dose-escalation patients, of whom one had hepatocellular carcinoma and two had cutaneous melanoma. Of the roughly 52 patients in dose escalation, about 20 had hepatocellular carcinoma, about 15 had melanoma, 9 had renal cell carcinoma and 9 had head and neck cancer. Peripheral TCRbeta sequencing was intended to test whether TCR sequence diversity was altered and clonal T-cell expansion was caused by ivuxolimab. The dose-escalation cohort was about 83% male with a mean age of about 65 years, ranging from roughly 23 to 80. Patients were allowed to have had prior anti-PD-1, anti-PD-L1 or anti-CTLA-4 therapy, and less than 45% of the dose-escalation patients had previously received checkpoint inhibitors. Intravenous ivuxolimab was administered to patients every 2 weeks at six dose levels: 0.01, 0.1, 0.3, 1.5, 3 and 10 mg/kg. The paper reports the monotherapy dose-escalation portion (N of about 56 patients) of the phase I ivuxolimab trial.

For sequencing of the TCRbeta CDR3 region, genomic DNA was extracted from the sorted cells. TCRbeta CDR3 regions were sequenced using the immunoSEQ Assay. TCRdb obtained this table from immuneACCESS and retained in-frame rearrangements with V and J assigned. These tables miss some clones; where compared with another copy, unresolved V genes account for less than half of the shortfall, and the remainder is unexplained. For this sample the table gives 50,000 to 70,000 clones, of which nearly 95% were detected only once. The ten top clones hold about 17% of the sample. Overall study results and their limits: Low levels of normalized T-cell clonal expansion were also seen in some patients who did not respond. In partial responders in the 0.1-3.0 mg/kg groups, normalized peripheral clonal expansion was found to be among the lowest, especially among CD8+ T cells. After ivuxolimab, CD8+ T cells had more expanded clones than CD4+ T cells on average. At doses of 0.1 to 3.0 mg/kg, clonal expansion of both CD4+ and CD8+ T cells in blood was seen between baseline and week 6. Which antigens the clonally expanded peripheral T cells were specific for was not determined.

The CDR3 goes from the cysteine to the phenylalanine over 16 residues. Only the CDR3 DNA is retained, 48 bases long and in frame from the first base. The germline V gene supplies CDR1 SGDLS and CDR2 YYNGEE. Trimming removed 3 bases from V and 6 bases from J; the gene matches leave 12 bases unexplained. This chain is built from TRBV9 and TRBJ2-7; 10 central nucleotides agree with TRBD2. Sequenced here: CD4+ or CD8+ T cells sorted from blood, sampled in a trial of the OX40 agonist ivuxolimab. The receptor's source is an adult with an advanced solid tumor such as melanoma, head and neck, liver or kidney cancer. The CDR3 here reads CASSGSGAGGHIEQYF. The DNA is TGTGCCAGCAGCGGATCCGGAGCGGGAGGGCACATCGAGCAGTACTTC.